This T cell receptor (beta chain) came from a study of blood T cell repertoires in COVID-19. Overall study context: Nucleic acid was either cDNA or gDNA, and it came from T cells, B-cell-depleted T cells, or PBMCs.

The assay was immunoSEQ multiplex PCR, and TCRdb's table has in-frame clones only and misses some. The repertoire holds about 65,000 clones, with about 88% as singletons. This TCR was sampled from a man in his sixties with acute or convalescent COVID-19. The sequenced sample was peripheral blood.

CDR3 nucleotides: TGTGCCAGCAGCAACGGGACAGGGGCGAGTAATGAGCAGTTCTTC. Encoded protein: CASSNGTGASNEQFF. The V and J genes are TRBV21-1 and TRBJ2-1; the DNA was not used to check the table's D call, TRBD1. TRBV21-1 is noted as a pseudogene. The CDR3 has 15 amino acids.